The rows below give T cell receptor beta chains drawn from one sample of a study of T cell responses to AZD1222 COVID-19 vaccine. Assay used: immunoSEQ multiplex PCR; TCRdb lists only in-frame clones, some missing. The data show 200,000 or so clones, around 93% seen once. The specimen comprised peripheral blood, sampled on day 0 of AZD1222 vaccination. These receptors came from an adult in good health. CDR3s include the opening cysteine and the closing phenylalanine or tryptophan.

TRBJ1-5,TRBV15,CATSRDQPGGGQPQHF
TRBJ1-3,TRBV6-5,CASSSGTSPGNTIYF
TRBJ2-7,TRBV11-2,CASSPEGRVQVSEQYF
TRBJ2-2,TRBV14,CASSQDFDWADTGELFF
TRBJ2-3,TRBV20-1,CSASYPTQYF
TRBJ1-4,TRBV29-1,CSVGGGGIVANEKLFF
TRBJ1-2,TRBV28,CASSLAGGSAGYGYTF
TRBJ2-7,TRBV12-3/TRBV12-4,CASSLGTYEQYF
TRBJ2-1,TRBV28,CARLRGRSSARSYNEQFF
TRBJ2-7,TRBV7-9,CASSPDYAAEQYF
TRBJ2-3,TRBV6-1,CASSGYRRGFSTDTQYF
TRBJ2-7,TRBV5-6,CASSFRTGRGEQYF
TRBJ2-7,TRBV5-6,CASSPQGYEQYF
TRBJ2-7,TRBV11-2,CASSTGYSYEQYF
TRBJ2-2,TRBV6-1,CASSEYGGTGELFF
TRBJ1-1,TRBV7-9,CASSYKRTEAFF
TRBJ1-3,TRBV28,CASSLWTQGNTIYF
TRBJ2-2,TRBV3-1/TRBV3-2,CASSQRLAFNTGELFF
TRBJ2-3,TRBV27,CASSFRTTRTDTQYF
TRBJ2-5,TRBV12-2,CASRLVNRTAPQETQYF
TRBJ1-5,TRBV18,CASSPGADQPQHF
TRBJ2-7,TRBV28,CASRGQALYEQYF
TRBJ1-2,TRBV13,CASSFAGSLSKSYGYTF
TRBJ1-4,TRBV5-1,CASSLGRLGRSEKLFF
TRBJ2-7,TRBV11-2,CASSLGLTVEQYF